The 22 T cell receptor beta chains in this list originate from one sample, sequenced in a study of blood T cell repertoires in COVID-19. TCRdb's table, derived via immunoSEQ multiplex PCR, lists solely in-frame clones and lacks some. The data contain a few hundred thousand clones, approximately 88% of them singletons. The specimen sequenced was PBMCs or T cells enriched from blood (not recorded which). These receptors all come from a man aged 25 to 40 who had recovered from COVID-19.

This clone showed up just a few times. The CDR3 loop reads CASSLQVYEQYF. CDR3 nucleotides: TGTGCCAGCAGTCTACAGGTCTACGAGCAGTACTTC. This chain connects TRBV28 to TRBJ2-7, with D possibly being TRBD1 (5 bases). The CDR3 is 12 amino acids. In germline, CDR1 is MDHEN, CDR2 SYDVKM. V lost 5 bases to trimming and J lost 3 bases, with 8 bases between them.

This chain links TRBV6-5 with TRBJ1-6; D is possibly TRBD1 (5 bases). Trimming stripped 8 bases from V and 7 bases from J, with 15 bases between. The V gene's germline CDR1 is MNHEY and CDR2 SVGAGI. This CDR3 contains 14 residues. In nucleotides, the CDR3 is TGTGCCAGCTCTTCACAGGTCCGAAATTCACCCCTCCACTTT. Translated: CASSSQVRNSPLHF.

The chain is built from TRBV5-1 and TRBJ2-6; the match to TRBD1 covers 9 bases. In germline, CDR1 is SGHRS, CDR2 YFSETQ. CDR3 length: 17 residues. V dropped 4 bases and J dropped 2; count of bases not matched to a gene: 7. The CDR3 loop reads CASSPGQGRAGANVLTF. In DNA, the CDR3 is TGCGCCAGCAGCCCGGGACAGGGCCGAGCTGGGGCCAACGTCCTGACTTTC.

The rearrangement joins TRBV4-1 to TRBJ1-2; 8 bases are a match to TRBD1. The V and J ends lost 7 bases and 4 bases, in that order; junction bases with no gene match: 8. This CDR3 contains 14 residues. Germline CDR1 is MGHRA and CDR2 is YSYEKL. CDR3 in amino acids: CASTEDREVYGYTF. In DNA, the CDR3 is TGCGCCAGCACGGAGGACAGGGAAGTCTATGGCTACACCTTC.

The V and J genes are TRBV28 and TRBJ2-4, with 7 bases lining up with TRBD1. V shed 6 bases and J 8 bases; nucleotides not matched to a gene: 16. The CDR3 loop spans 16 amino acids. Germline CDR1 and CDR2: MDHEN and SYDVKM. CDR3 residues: CASSLKTQGTRDIQYF. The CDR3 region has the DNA TGTGCCAGCAGCTTAAAGACACAGGGGACGCGGGACATTCAGTACTTC.

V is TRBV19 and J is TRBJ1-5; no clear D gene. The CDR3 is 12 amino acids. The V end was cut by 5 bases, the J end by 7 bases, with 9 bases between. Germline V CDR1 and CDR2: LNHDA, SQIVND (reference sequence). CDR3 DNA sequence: TGTGCCAGTAGTTACAGATACCAGCCCCAGCATTTT. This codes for CASSYRYQPQHF.

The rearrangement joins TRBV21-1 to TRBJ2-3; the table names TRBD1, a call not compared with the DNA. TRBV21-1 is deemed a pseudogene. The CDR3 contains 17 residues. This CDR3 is CASSNSQTGAPRDPQYF. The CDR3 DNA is TGTGCCAGCAGCAATTCCCAGACAGGGGCGCCGCGGGATCCGCAGTATTTT.

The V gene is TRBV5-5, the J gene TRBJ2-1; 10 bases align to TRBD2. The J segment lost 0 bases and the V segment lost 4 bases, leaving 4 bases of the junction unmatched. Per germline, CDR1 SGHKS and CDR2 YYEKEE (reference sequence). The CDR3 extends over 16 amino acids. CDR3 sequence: CASSPGLAVSYNEQFF. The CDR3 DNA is TGTGCCAGCAGCCCCGGACTAGCGGTCTCCTACAATGAGCAGTTCTTC.

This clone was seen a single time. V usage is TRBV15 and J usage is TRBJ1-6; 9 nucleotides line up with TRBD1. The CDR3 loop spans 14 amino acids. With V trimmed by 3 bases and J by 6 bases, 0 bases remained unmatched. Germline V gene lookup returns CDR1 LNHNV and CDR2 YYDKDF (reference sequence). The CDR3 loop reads CATSRDRGNSPLHF. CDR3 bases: TGTGCCACCAGCAGGGACAGGGGTAATTCACCCCTCCACTTT.

CDR3 in DNA: TGTGCCAGCAGCCAATCGTTCGGGGTCCATAATTCACCCCTCCACTTT. It yields the protein CASSQSFGVHNSPLHF. The V gene is TRBV14, the J gene TRBJ1-6; D uncertain. Germline-derived CDR1 and CDR2 are SGHDN and FVKESK. CDR3 length equals 16 residues. Trimming removed 2 bases at V and 5 bases at J, with 13 bases between. The complete variable domain, with remaining parts taken from reference TRBV14 and TRBJ1-6, reads EAGVTQFPSHSVIEKGQTVTLRCDPISGHDNLYWYRRVMGKEIKFLLHFVKESKQDESGMPNNRFLAERTGGTYSTLKVQPAELEDSGVYFCASSQSFGVHNSPLHFGNGTRLTVT.

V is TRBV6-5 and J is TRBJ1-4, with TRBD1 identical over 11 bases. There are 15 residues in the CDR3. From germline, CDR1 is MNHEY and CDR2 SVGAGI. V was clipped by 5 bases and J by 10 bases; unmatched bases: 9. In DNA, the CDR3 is TGTGCCAGCAGTAACACCGGGACAGGGGGTGTAAAACTGTTTTTT. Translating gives CASSNTGTGGVKLFF.

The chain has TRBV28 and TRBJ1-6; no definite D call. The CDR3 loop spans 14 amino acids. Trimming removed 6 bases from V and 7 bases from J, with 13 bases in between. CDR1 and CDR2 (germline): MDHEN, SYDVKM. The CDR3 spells CASRPIDTNSPLHF. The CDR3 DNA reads TGTGCCAGCAGACCTATAGACACCAATTCACCCCTCCACTTT.

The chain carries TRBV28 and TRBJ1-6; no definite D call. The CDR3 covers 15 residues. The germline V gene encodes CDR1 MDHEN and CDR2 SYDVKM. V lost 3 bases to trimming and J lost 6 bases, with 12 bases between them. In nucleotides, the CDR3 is TGTGCCAGCAGTTTGACCCTTTGGGCTAATTCACCCCTCCACTTT. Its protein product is CASSLTLWANSPLHF.

CDR3 in amino acids: CASSLEQGYEQYF. As DNA, the CDR3 is TGTGCCAGCAGCTTGGAACAGGGGTACGAGCAGTACTTC. The gene calls are TRBV5-6 and TRBJ2-7; 7 bases fit TRBD1. The J segment lost 4 bases and the V segment lost 0 bases, leaving 1 base of the junction unmatched. CDR3 length equals 13 residues. The germline gives CDR1 SGHDT, CDR2 YYEEEE.

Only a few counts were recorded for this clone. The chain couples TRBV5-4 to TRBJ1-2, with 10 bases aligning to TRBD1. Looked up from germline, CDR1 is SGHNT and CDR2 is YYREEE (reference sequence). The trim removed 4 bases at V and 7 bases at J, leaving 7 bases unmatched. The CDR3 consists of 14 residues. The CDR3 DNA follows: TGTGCCAGCAGCCCCCTGGACAGGGGGGCTGGCTACACCTTC. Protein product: CASSPLDRGAGYTF.

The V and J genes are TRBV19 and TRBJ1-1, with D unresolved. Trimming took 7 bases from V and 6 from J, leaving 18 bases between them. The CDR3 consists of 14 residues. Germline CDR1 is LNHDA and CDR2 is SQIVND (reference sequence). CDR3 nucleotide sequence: TGTGCCAGTATCCCAGGTCCAAATTCGGCTGAAGCTTTCTTT. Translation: CASIPGPNSAEAFF.

The CDR3 nucleotides read TGTGCCAGCAGCCGATCGGGGAGCAGGGAGACCCAGTACTTC. This encodes CASSRSGSRETQYF. V is TRBV2 and J is TRBJ2-5; TRBD2 is a possible D gene (5 bases). The CDR3 spans 14 residues. The V end lost 6 bases, the J end lost 5 bases, and 16 bases lay between the germline ends. Germline V CDR1 and CDR2: SNHLY, FYNNEI.

The CDR3 here is CASSEQYSNQPQHF. CDR3 sequence (DNA): TGTGCCAGCAGTGAACAGTATAGCAATCAGCCCCAGCATTTT. V gene TRBV2 combines with J gene TRBJ1-5; D gene unclear. Germline V gene sequence: CDR1 SNHLY, CDR2 FYNNEI. This CDR3 is 14 amino acids long. V was clipped by 2 bases and J by 0 bases, with 5 bases between them.

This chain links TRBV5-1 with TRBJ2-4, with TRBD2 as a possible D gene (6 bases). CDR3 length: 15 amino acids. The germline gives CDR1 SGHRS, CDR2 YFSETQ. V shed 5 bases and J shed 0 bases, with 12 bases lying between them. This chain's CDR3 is CASSNGEVAKNIQYF. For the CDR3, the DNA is TGCGCCAGCAGTAATGGGGAGGTAGCCAAAAACATTCAGTACTTC. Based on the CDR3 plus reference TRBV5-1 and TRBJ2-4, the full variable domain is KAGVTQTPRYLIKTRGQQVTLSCSPISGHRSVSWYQQTPGQGLQFLFEYFSETQRNKGNFPGRFSGRQFSNSRSEMNVSTLELGDSALYLCASSNGEVAKNIQYFGAGTRLSVL.

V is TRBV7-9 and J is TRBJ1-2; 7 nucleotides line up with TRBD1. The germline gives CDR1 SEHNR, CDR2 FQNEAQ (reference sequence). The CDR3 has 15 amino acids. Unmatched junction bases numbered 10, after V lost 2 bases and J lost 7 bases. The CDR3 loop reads CASSLIGRGVGGYTF. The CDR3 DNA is TGTGCCAGCAGCTTAATTGGCAGGGGGGTCGGTGGCTACACCTTC.

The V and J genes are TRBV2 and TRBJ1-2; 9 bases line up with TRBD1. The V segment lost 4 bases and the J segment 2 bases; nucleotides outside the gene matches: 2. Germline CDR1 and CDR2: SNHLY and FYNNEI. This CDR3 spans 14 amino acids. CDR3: CASSGTGANYGYTF. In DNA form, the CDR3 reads TGTGCCAGCAGTGGGACAGGGGCCAACTATGGCTACACCTTC.

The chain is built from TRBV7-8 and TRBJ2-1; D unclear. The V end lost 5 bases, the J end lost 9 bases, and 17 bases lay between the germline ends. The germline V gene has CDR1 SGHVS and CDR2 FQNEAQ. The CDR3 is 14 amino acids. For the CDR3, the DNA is TGTGCCAGCAGCCACATTAGTGGGCCAAGTGAGCAGTTCTTC. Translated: CASSHISGPSEQFF.